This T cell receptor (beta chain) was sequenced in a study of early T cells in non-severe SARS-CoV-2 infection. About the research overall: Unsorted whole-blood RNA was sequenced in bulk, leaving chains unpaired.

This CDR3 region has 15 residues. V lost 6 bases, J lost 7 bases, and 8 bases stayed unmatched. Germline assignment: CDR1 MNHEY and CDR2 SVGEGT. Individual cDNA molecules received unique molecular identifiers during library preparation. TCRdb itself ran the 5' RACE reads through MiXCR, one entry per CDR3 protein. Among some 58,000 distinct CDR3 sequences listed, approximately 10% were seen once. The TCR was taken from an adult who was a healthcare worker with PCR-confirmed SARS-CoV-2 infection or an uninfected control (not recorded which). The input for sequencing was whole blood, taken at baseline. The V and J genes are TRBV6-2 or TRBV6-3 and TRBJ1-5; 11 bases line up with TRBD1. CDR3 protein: CASSVDRGQGQPQHF. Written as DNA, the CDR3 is TGTGCCAGCAGCGTGGACAGGGGGCAAGGGCAGCCCCAGCATTTT.